This T cell receptor (beta chain) is drawn from a study of T-cell memory formation after mild COVID-19. The study's findings and limits: Later expanders leaned CD4+, whereas clones that contracted between day 15 and 85 were balanced CD4/CD8. Contracting CD8+ clones were enriched in EMRA, CD4+ mainly in CM and EM. Second-wave clones peaking on day 37 lacked confirmed SARS-CoV-2 specificity.

V was clipped by 7 bases and J by 10 bases, with 18 bases between them. CDR3 length: 13 amino acids. The germline gives CDR1 SGHTA, CDR2 FQGNSA. This clonotype was seen more than once but under ten times. Its target is not known. UMIs and sample barcodes were carried by the TCR alpha and TCR beta cDNA libraries that 5'RACE produced using constant-segment primers. From the 5' RACE reads, TCRdb called clonotypes with MiXCR, one entry per CDR3 protein. The sample carries 150,000 or so distinct CDR3 sequences, about 14% recorded once. The genes are TRBV7-2 and TRBJ2-3; TRBD2 is a possible D gene (6 bases). This TCR derives from an adult woman who had mild COVID-19 (a few samples of this study predate the infection). Cell type and time point are not known. The sample consisted of PBMCs or a T cell subset sorted from them (not recorded which). CDR3 coding DNA: TGTGCCAGCACCCGACCGCGGGAAGGGTCGCAGTATTTT. This codes for CASTRPREGSQYF.